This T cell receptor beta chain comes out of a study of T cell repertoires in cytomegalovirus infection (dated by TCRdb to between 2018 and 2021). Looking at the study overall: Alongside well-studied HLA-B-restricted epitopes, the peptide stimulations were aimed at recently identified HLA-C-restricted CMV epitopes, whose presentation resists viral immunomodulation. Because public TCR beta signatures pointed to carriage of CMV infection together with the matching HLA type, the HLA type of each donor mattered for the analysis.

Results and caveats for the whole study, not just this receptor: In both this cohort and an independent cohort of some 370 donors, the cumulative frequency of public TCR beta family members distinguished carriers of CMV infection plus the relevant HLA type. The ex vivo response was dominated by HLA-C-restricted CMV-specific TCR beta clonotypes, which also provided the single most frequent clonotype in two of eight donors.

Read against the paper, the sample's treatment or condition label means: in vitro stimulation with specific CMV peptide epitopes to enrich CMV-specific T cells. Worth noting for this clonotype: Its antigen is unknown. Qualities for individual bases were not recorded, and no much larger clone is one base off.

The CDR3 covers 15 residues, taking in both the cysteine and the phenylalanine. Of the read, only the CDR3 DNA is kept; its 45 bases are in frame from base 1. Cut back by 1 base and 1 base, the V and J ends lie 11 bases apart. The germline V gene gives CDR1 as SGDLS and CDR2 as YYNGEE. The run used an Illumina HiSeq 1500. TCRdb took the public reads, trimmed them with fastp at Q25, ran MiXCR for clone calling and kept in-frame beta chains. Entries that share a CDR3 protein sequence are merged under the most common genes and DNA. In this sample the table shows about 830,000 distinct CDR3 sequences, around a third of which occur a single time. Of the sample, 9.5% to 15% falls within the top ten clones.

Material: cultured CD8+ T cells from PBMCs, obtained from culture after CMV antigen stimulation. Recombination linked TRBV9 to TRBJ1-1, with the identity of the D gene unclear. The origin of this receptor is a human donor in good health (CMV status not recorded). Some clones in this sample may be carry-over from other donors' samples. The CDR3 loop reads CASSVNGDPNTEAFF. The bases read TGTGCCAGCAGCGTAAACGGGGATCCGAACACTGAAGCTTTCTTT. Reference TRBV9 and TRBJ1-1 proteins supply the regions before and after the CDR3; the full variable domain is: DSGVTQTPKHLITATGQRVTLRCSPRSGDLSVYWYQQSLDQGLQFLIQYYNGEERAKGNILERFSAQQFPDLHSELNLSSLELGDSALYFCASSVNGDPNTEAFFGQGTRLTVV.